This paragraph covers one T cell receptor (beta chain) sequence. As yet, its antigen is unknown. Via MiXCR, TCRdb re-called the reads, giving one row per CDR3 protein. The sample yields 230,000 or so distinct CDR3 sequences, 35% to 40% seen once. This entry comes from a study of T cell repertoires in cytomegalovirus infection. Background on the study: Alongside well-studied HLA-B-restricted CMV epitopes, recently identified HLA-C-restricted CMV epitopes were also used. It can be stated that public TCR beta signatures indicated CMV infection as well as a matching HLA type.

Study findings and constraints: Cumulative public TCR beta family frequency identified CMV carriers with the relevant HLA. In two of eight donors, the top clonotype was HLA-C-restricted CMV-specific.

In germline, CDR1 is SGDLS, CDR2 YYNGEE. The CDR3 has 16 residues. Trimming took 0 bases from V and 2 from J, leaving 14 bases between them. The sequence was collected from a human donor in good health (CMV status not recorded). Some clones in this sample may be carry-over from other donors' samples. The rearrangement joins TRBV9 to TRBJ2-5, with D possibly TRBD1 on 6 matching bases. This sample comprised CD8+ T cells from cultured PBMCs, obtained from culture after CMV antigen stimulation. The CDR3 sequence: CASSVGQAWGQETQYF. In nucleotides, the CDR3 is TGTGCCAGCAGCGTAGGACAGGCGTGGGGGCAAGAGACCCAGTACTTC.